This T cell receptor (beta chain) was found in a study of regulatory T cells in long-lasting Graves disease. Construction of TCR beta libraries relied on iRepertoire HTBI primers and on Arm-PCR targeting CDR3 regions. TCRdb independently ran MiXCR on the multiplex PCR reads; one entry per CDR3 protein. The table includes about 420,000 distinct CDR3 sequences, roughly 17% detected once. CDR3 length: 14 amino acids. Trimming took 1 base from V and 4 from J, leaving 10 bases between them. Germline V gene sequence: CDR1 SGHRS, CDR2 YFSETQ. As for time point: newly diagnosed GD, antithyroid drugs for less than 3 months. From RNA extracted from PBMCs, the TCR library was made. The sample also formed part of further work on T cells in Graves' hyperthyroidism and ophthalmopathy. That work states: If no ophthalmopathy progression occurred within 18 months, Graves' hyperthyroidism was stable. Ophthalmopathy was separated from stable hyperthyroidism by a 13 V-J model.

The sample here was peripheral blood mononuclear cells (PBMCs), taken at new diagnosis, from a patient treated with antithyroid drugs. The chain has TRBV5-1 and TRBJ2-3, with TRBD1 as a possible D gene (6 bases). This clonotype originated in a woman in her late teens or twenties with Graves disease. The CDR3: CASSLFTGSDTQYF. Here the CDR3 DNA reads TGCGCCAGCAGCTTGTTCACAGGGTCAGATACGCAGTATTTT.